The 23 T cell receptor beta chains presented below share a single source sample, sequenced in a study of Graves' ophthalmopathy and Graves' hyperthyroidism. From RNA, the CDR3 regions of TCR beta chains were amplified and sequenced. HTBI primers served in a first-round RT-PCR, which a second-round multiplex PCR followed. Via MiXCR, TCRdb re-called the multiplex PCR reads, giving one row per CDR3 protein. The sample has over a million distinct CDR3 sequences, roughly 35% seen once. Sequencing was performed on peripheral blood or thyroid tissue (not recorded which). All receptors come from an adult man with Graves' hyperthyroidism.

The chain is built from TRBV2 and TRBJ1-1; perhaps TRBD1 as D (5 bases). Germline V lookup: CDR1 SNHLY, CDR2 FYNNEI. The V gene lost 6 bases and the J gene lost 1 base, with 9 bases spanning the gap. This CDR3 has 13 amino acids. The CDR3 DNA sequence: TGTGCCAGCAGGGAGGGACCGAACACTGAAGCTTTCTTT. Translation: CASREGPNTEAFF.

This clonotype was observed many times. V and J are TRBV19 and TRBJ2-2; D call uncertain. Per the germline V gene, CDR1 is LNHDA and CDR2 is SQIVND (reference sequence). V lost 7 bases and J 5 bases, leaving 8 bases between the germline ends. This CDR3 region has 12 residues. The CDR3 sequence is CASTFSTGELFF. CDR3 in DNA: TGTGCCAGTACTTTTTCAACCGGGGAGCTGTTTTTT.

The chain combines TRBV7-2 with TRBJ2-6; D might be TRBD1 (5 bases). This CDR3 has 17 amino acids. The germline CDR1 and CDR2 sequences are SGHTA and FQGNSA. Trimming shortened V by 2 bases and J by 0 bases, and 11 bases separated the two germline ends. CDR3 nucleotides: TGTGCCAGCAGCTTAATATCCAGGGCCTCTGGGGCCAACGTCCTGACTTTC. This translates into CASSLISRASGANVLTF.

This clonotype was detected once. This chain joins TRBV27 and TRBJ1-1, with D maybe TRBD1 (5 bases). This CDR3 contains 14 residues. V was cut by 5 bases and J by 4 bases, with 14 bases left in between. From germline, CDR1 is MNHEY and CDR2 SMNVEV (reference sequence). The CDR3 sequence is CASSLSMGGTEAFF. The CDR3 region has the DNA TGTGCCAGCAGTCTGAGCATGGGGGGCACTGAAGCTTTCTTT.

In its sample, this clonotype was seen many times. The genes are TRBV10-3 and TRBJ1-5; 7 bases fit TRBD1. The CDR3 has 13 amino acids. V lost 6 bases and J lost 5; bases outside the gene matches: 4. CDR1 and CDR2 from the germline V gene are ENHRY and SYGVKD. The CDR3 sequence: CAIRDREDQPQHF. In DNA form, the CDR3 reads TGTGCCATCAGAGACAGGGAGGATCAGCCCCAGCATTTT.

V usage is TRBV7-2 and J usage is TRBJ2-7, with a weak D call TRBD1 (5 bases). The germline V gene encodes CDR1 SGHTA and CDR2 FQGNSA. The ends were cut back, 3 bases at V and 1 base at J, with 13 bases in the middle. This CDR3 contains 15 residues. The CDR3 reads CASSFGRVASYEQYF. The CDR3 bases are TGTGCCAGCAGCTTTGGCAGGGTGGCGTCCTACGAGCAGTACTTC.

This CDR3 reads CASSSTEVTEAFF. In nucleotides, the CDR3 is TGTGCCAGCAGCTCGACAGAGGTGACTGAAGCTTTCTTT. V is TRBV11-3 and J is TRBJ1-1; tentative D call: TRBD1 (5 bases). V lost 4 bases and J 5 bases, leaving 11 bases between the germline ends. Germline lookup yields CDR1 SGHNT and CDR2 YENEEA. The CDR3 totals 13 residues.

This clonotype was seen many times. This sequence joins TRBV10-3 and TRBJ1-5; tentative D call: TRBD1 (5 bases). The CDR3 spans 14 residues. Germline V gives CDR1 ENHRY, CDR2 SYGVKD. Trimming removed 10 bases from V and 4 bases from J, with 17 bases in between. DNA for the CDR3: TGTGCCAGCCGGATAGGTCAGGGAAATCAGCCCCAGCATTTT. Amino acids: CASRIGQGNQPQHF.

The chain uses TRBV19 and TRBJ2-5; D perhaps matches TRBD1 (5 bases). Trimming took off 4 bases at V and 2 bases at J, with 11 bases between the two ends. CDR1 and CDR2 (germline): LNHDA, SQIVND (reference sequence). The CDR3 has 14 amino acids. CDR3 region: CASSRTQDQETQYF. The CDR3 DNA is TGTGCCAGTAGTAGGACACAGGATCAAGAGACCCAGTACTTC.

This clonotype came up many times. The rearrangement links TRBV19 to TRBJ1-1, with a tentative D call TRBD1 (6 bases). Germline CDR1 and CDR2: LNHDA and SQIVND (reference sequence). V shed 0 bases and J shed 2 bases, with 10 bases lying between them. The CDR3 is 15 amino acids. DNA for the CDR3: TGTGCCAGTAGTATAGATGGGGGCGGAAACACTGAAGCTTTCTTT. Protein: CASSIDGGGNTEAFF.

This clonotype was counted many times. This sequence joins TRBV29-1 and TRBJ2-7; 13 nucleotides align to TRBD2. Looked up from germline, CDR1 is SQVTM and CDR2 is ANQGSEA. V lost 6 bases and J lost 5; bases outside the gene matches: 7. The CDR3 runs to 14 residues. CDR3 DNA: TGCAGCGTCGCCCAGACTAGCGGGGGGCACGAGCAGTACTTC. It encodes CSVAQTSGGHEQYF.

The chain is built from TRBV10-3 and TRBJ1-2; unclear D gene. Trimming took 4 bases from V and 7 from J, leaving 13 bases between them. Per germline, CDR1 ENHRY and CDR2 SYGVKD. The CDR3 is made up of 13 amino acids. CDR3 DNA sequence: TGTGCCATCAGTGGATTCAAGTCAGTTGGCTACACCTTC. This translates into CAISGFKSVGYTF.

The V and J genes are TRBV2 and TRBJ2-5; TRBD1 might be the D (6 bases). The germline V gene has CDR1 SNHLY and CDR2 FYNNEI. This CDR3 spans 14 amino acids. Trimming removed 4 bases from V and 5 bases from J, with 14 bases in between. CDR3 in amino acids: CASSGETGRETQYF. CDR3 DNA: TGTGCCAGCAGTGGCGAGACAGGACGGGAGACCCAGTACTTC.

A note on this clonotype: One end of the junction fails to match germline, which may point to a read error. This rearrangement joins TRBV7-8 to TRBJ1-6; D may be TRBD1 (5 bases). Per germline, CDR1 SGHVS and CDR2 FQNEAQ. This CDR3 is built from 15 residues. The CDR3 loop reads CASGLYGGGNSPLHF. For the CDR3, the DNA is TGTGCCAGCGGCTTATATGGGGGAGGTAATTCACCCCTCCACTTT.

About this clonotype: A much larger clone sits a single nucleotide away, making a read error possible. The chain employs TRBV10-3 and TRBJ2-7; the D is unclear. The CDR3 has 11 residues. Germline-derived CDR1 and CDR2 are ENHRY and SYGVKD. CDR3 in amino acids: CAIRSSYGQYF. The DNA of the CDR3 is TGTGCCATCAGGAGCTCCTACGGGCAGTACTTC.

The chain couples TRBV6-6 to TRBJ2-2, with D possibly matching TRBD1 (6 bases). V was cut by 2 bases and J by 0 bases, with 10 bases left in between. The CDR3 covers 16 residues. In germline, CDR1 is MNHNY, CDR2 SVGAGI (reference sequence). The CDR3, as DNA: TGTGCCAGCAGTTACGATGGGACACCGAACACCGGGGAGCTGTTTTTT. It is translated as CASSYDGTPNTGELFF.

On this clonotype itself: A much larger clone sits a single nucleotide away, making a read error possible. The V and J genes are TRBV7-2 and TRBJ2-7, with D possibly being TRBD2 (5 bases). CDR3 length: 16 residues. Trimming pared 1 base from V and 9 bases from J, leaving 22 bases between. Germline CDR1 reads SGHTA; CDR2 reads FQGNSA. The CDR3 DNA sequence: TGTGCCAGCAGCTTAGGGGCTGCCGGCGACTCCCGGGGGCAGTACTTC. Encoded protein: CASSLGAAGDSRGQYF. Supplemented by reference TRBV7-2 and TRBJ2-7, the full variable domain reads GAGVSQSPSNKVTEKGKDVELRCDPISGHTALYWYRQSLGQGLEFLIYFQGNSAPDKSGLPSDRFSAERTGGSVSTLTIQRTQQEDSAVYLCASSLGAAGDSRGQYFGPGTRLTVT.

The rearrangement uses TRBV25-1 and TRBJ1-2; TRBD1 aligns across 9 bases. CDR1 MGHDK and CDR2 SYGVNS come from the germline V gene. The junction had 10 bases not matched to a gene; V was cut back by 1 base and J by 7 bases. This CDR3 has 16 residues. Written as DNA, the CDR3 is TGTGCCAGCAGTGAATGGCTAGGAAACAGGGGGCTTGGCTACACCTTC. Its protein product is CASSEWLGNRGLGYTF.

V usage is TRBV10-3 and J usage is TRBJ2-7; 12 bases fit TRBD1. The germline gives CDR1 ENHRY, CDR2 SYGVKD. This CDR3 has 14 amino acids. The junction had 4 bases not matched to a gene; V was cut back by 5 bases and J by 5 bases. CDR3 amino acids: CAISPGQGAHEQYF. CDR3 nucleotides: TGTGCCATCAGTCCGGGACAGGGGGCACACGAGCAGTACTTC.

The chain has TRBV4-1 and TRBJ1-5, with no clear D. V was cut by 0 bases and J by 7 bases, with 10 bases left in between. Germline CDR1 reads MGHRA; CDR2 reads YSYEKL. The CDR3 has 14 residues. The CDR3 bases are TGCGCCAGCAGCCAAGATCCTTCGGGCCAGCCCCAGCATTTT. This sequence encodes CASSQDPSGQPQHF.

The chain's CDR3 is CSARSWLSGNTGELFF. The CDR3 DNA sequence: TGCAGTGCTAGGTCATGGCTTAGCGGCAACACCGGGGAGCTGTTTTTT. The J gene is TRBJ2-2, the V gene TRBV20-1; maybe TRBD2 (6 bases). V lost 3 bases to trimming and J lost 2 bases, with 16 bases between them. The CDR3 covers 16 residues. Germline lookup yields CDR1 DFQATT and CDR2 SNEGSKA (reference sequence).

The DNA of the CDR3 is TGTGCCTGGAGCGGGGGTGGCGAGCAGTACTTC. It codes for CAWSGGGEQYF. This chain joins TRBV30 and TRBJ2-7, with D maybe TRBD2 (6 bases). The CDR3 runs to 11 residues. Germline-derived CDR1 and CDR2 are GTSNPN and SVGIG (reference sequence). V lost 3 bases to trimming and J lost 6 bases, with 9 bases between them.

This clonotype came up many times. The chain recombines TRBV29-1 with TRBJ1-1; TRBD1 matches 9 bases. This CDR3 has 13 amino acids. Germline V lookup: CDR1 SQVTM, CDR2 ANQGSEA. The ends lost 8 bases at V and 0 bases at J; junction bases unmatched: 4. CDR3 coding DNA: TGCAGCTCGCGGACAGGGGTGAACACTGAAGCTTTCTTT. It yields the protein CSSRTGVNTEAFF.